A single sample gave rise to the 24 T cell receptor beta chains below, sequenced in a study of blood T cell repertoires in COVID-19. The protocol was immunoSEQ multiplex PCR, while the TCRdb copy is restricted to in-frame clones and leaves out a portion. This sample carries some 180,000 clones, 84% of them seen once, and the ten largest clones take about 3.3%. The sequencing input was PBMCs or T cells enriched from blood (not recorded which). The receptors here all came from a woman under 40 who had been exposed to COVID-19.

CDR3 DNA sequence: TGTGCCAGCAGTCCTCCGGGGGGAGCTTTCTTT. Translating gives CASSPPGGAFF. V and J are TRBV2 and TRBJ1-1, with a weak D call TRBD1 (5 bases). Germline loops: CDR1 SNHLY, CDR2 FYNNEI. Trimming took 5 bases from V and 10 from J, leaving 11 bases between them. The CDR3 totals 11 residues. The whole variable domain, filled in from reference TRBV2 and TRBJ1-1, reads EPEVTQTPSHQVTQMGQEVILRCVPISNHLYFYWYRQILGQKVEFLVSFYNNEISEKSEIFDDQFSVERPDGSNFTLKIRSTKLEDSAMYFCASSPPGGAFFGQGTRLTVV.

V and J are TRBV4-1 and TRBJ2-7; 8 positions match TRBD1. The CDR3 totals 15 residues. Germline V gene sequence: CDR1 MGHRA, CDR2 YSYEKL. The ends lost 1 base at V and 3 bases at J; junction bases unmatched: 5. This chain's CDR3 is CASSQGYRGVYEQYF. CDR3 nucleotide sequence: TGCGCCAGCAGCCAAGGATACAGGGGGGTCTACGAGCAGTACTTC.

In this sample, this clone turned up once. The chain combines TRBV7-9 with TRBJ1-2; TRBD1 aligns across 8 bases. Per the germline V gene, CDR1 is SEHNR and CDR2 is FQNEAQ (reference sequence). The CDR3 is made up of 16 amino acids. Trimming at V came to 5 bases and at J to 4 bases, leaving 12 bases not matched to a gene. CDR3 DNA sequence: TGTGCCAGCAGCCCAGGGGGCTCTAGGGAAGTCTATGGCTACACCTTC. Its translation is CASSPGGSREVYGYTF.

This clone turned up a few times. The chain joins TRBV12-3 or TRBV12-4 to TRBJ1-5, with unresolved D. The CDR3 extends over 13 amino acids. V shed 3 bases and J shed 4 bases, with 7 bases lying between them. The chain's CDR3 is CASSLWQNQPQHF. The CDR3 DNA follows: TGTGCCAGCAGTTTGTGGCAAAATCAGCCCCAGCATTTT.

The rearrangement joins TRBV9 to TRBJ2-5, with 10 positions matching TRBD1. The germline V gene encodes CDR1 SGDLS and CDR2 YYNGEE. The CDR3 loop spans 15 amino acids. The V and J ends lost 2 bases and 4 bases, in that order; junction bases with no gene match: 5. CDR3 sequence reads: CASSVGQGSVETQYF. The CDR3 DNA sequence: TGTGCCAGCAGCGTGGGACAGGGGTCCGTAGAGACCCAGTACTTC.

The J gene is TRBJ1-3, the V gene TRBV30; D unclear. Germline V gene sequence: CDR1 GTSNPN, CDR2 SVGIG (reference sequence). The V gene lost 2 bases and the J gene lost 2 bases, with 7 bases spanning the gap. This CDR3 comprises 13 residues. The CDR3: CAWSSVAGNTIYF. The CDR3 nucleotides are TGTGCCTGGAGTAGCGTCGCTGGAAACACCATATATTTT.

The rearrangement joins TRBV4-3 to TRBJ1-1, with D possibly matching TRBD1 (5 bases). The ends were cut back, 3 bases at V and 5 bases at J, with 10 bases in the middle. Germline CDR1 LGHNA, CDR2 YSLEER. The CDR3 loop spans 13 amino acids. The CDR3 DNA follows: TGCGCCAGCAGCCAGTTTCAGGGAACTGAAGCTTTCTTT. This sequence encodes CASSQFQGTEAFF.

The rearrangement links TRBV7-9 to TRBJ1-3; D remains ambiguous. This CDR3 has 14 amino acids. Germline CDR1 SEHNR, CDR2 FQNEAQ (reference sequence). V was pared by 4 bases and J by 3 bases, with 10 bases between. The chain's CDR3 is CASSSQESGNTIYF. DNA of the CDR3: TGTGCCAGCAGCTCCCAGGAAAGTGGAAACACCATATATTTT.

This sequence joins TRBV3-1 (or the pseudogene TRBV3-2) and TRBJ1-6; D is ambiguous. V lost 6 bases and J lost 8, with 11 bases in between. The CDR3 has 13 residues. Looked up from germline, CDR1 is LGHDT and CDR2 is YNNKEL (reference sequence). CDR3 sequence (DNA): TGTGCCAGCAGTCGGGTCGGGGATTCACCCCTCCACTTT. This encodes CASSRVGDSPLHF.

This clone was detected only a few times. This sample also contains other DNA sequences that code for the same CDR3. This chain links TRBV7-2 with TRBJ2-3; D gene uncertain. Germline values: CDR1 SGHTA, CDR2 FQGNSA. CDR3 length equals 14 residues. Deletions cut 3 bases from V and 3 bases from J, with 10 bases between. CDR3 protein: CASSLSLRTDTQYF. CDR3 DNA: TGTGCCAGCAGCTTGTCGTTGCGAACAGATACGCAGTATTTT.

The rearrangement joins TRBV2 to TRBJ2-7, with TRBD1 matching over 8 bases. The CDR3 length is 14 residues. The junction had 3 bases not matched to a gene; V was cut back by 3 bases and J by 2 bases. Germline loops: CDR1 SNHLY, CDR2 FYNNEI. The CDR3 protein is CASSEWTGTYEQYF. For the CDR3, the DNA is TGTGCCAGCAGTGAGTGGACAGGGACCTACGAGCAGTACTTC.

The gene calls are TRBV9 and TRBJ1-5; 10 bases align to TRBD1. V lost 3 bases to trimming and J lost 7 bases; unmatched junction nucleotides: 4. Germline V CDR1 and CDR2: SGDLS, YYNGEE. The CDR3 spans 14 residues. This CDR3 is CASSATGGRQPQHF. The CDR3 nucleotides are TGTGCCAGCAGCGCGACAGGGGGCAGGCAGCCCCAGCATTTT.

This chain uses TRBV27 with TRBJ2-1, with unresolved D. The V gene lost 2 bases and the J gene lost 8 bases, with 16 bases spanning the gap. The CDR3 spans 15 residues. Germline V gene data show CDR1 as MNHEY and CDR2 as SMNVEV (reference sequence). The CDR3 DNA sequence: TGTGCCAGCAGTTTAGTGCGTGCCACGTTCCATGAGCAGTTCTTC. Its protein product is CASSLVRATFHEQFF.

This chain connects TRBV18 to TRBJ2-7; no reliable D call. The germline gives CDR1 KGHSH, CDR2 LQKENI. V lost 2 bases and J 4 bases, leaving 9 bases between the germline ends. The CDR3 length is 13 residues. The CDR3 is CASSPGPGYEQYF. CDR3 sequence (DNA): TGTGCCAGCTCACCAGGTCCGGGTTACGAGCAGTACTTC.

This clone was counted only a few times. The chain carries TRBV27 and TRBJ2-7, with D maybe TRBD2 (6 bases). There are 15 residues in the CDR3. V shed 6 bases and J shed 3 bases, with 18 bases lying between them. Per the germline V gene, CDR1 is MNHEY and CDR2 is SMNVEV (reference sequence). CDR3 nucleotide sequence: TGTGCCAGCAGCCCCGTGGCTAGCGAAAACTACGAGCAGTACTTC. The encoded protein is CASSPVASENYEQYF.

The chain joins TRBV6-5 to TRBJ2-5, with D possibly matching TRBD2 (7 bases). There are 15 residues in the CDR3. Germline CDR1 and CDR2: MNHEY and SVGAGI. V lost 2 bases and J lost 5, with 15 bases in between. DNA of the CDR3: TGTGCCAGCAGTTACGGTGGGGGGGCCGTGGAGACCCAGTACTTC. It encodes CASSYGGGAVETQYF.

The chain employs TRBV6-1 and TRBJ1-2; the D is unclear. The V and J ends lost 3 bases and 6 bases respectively, with 11 bases between them. Looked up from germline, CDR1 is MNHNS and CDR2 is SASEGT. The CDR3 runs to 13 residues. CDR3 protein: CASSDRTPHGYTF. Written as DNA, the CDR3 is TGTGCCAGCAGTGACAGGACTCCCCATGGCTACACCTTC.

CDR3 sequence reads: CASSVPHRGVTEAFF. For the CDR3, the DNA is TGTGCCAGCAGTGTACCACACAGGGGAGTTACGGAAGCTTTCTTT. The V call is TRBV2, the J call TRBJ1-1, with 7 bases that match TRBD1. V shed 4 bases and J 8 bases; nucleotides not matched to a gene: 13. Germline V CDR1 and CDR2: SNHLY, FYNNEI. This CDR3 is 15 amino acids long.

This clone has more than one count but fewer than ten. J is TRBJ1-4 and V is TRBV4-1, with D uncertain. The ends were cut back, 0 bases at V and 0 bases at J, with 14 bases in the middle. The CDR3 extends over 18 amino acids. Per the germline V gene, CDR1 is MGHRA and CDR2 is YSYEKL. The CDR3, as DNA: TGCGCCAGCAGCCAAGAATCCTCCCTAGAAACAACTAATGAAAAACTGTTTTTT. Encoded protein: CASSQESSLETTNEKLFF.

The J gene is TRBJ1-4, the V gene TRBV7-9, with D unclear. The germline V gene encodes CDR1 SEHNR and CDR2 FQNEAQ (reference sequence). The V end lost 10 bases, the J end lost 0 bases, and 24 bases lay between the germline ends. This CDR3 contains 18 residues. Here the CDR3 reads CAIPRGLTFTPTNEKLFF. For the CDR3, the DNA is TGTGCCATCCCGCGGGGTCTTACGTTTACGCCAACTAATGAAAAACTGTTTTTT. The full variable domain, with the rest looked up from reference TRBV7-9 and TRBJ1-4, is DTGVSQNPRHKITKRGQNVTFRCDPISEHNRLYWYRQTLGQGPEFLTYFQNEAQLEKSRLLSDRFSAERPKGSFSTLEIQRTEQGDSAMYLCAIPRGLTFTPTNEKLFFGSGTQLSVL.

This clone showed up just a few times. The rearrangement joins TRBV6-5 to TRBJ1-2, with unresolved D. With 0 bases removed from V and 6 bases from J, the gap between germline ends came to 14 bases. CDR1 is MNHEY and CDR2 is SVGAGI in the germline V gene. The CDR3 covers 15 residues. The CDR3 nucleotides read TGTGCCAGCAGTTACTCGATGCGGGGAGGCGATGGCTACACCTTC. It specifies CASSYSMRGGDGYTF.

This clone appeared a single time. J is TRBJ1-1 and V is TRBV5-6; possible D gene TRBD1, 6 bases. Germline loops: CDR1 SGHDT, CDR2 YYEEEE. Between the trimmed V and J ends, which lost 7 bases and 0 bases, there was a span of 16 bases. This CDR3 has 15 residues. Written as DNA, the CDR3 is TGTGCCAGCTCCTGGACAGTTCTCATGAACACTGAAGCTTTCTTT. It codes for CASSWTVLMNTEAFF.

The chain carries TRBV5-6 and TRBJ1-6, with 7 bases fitting TRBD1. After removal of 5 bases from V and 14 bases from J, the junction contained 13 bases not matched to a gene. Germline CDR1 reads SGHDT; CDR2 reads YYEEEE. The CDR3 spans 14 residues. The CDR3 DNA sequence: TGTGCCAGCAGTAGACAATCCCAGGGGGTAGCCCTCCACTTT. Its translation: CASSRQSQGVALHF. Full variable domain (rest looked up from reference TRBV5-6 and TRBJ1-6): DAGVTQSPTHLIKTRGQQVTLRCSPKSGHDTVSWYQQALGQGPQFIFQYYEEEERQRGNFPDRFSGHQFPNYSSELNVNALLLGDSALYLCASSRQSQGVALHFGNGTRLTVT.

The chain joins TRBV6-2 or TRBV6-3 to TRBJ1-1; 8 bases match TRBD1. Germline loops: CDR1 MNHEY, CDR2 SVGEGT. This CDR3 spans 18 amino acids. The trim removed 4 bases at V and 3 bases at J, leaving 16 bases unmatched. The CDR3 reads CASSSLPGQAPRDTEAFF. DNA of the CDR3: TGTGCCAGCAGTTCTTTGCCGGGACAGGCCCCCCGGGACACTGAAGCTTTCTTT.